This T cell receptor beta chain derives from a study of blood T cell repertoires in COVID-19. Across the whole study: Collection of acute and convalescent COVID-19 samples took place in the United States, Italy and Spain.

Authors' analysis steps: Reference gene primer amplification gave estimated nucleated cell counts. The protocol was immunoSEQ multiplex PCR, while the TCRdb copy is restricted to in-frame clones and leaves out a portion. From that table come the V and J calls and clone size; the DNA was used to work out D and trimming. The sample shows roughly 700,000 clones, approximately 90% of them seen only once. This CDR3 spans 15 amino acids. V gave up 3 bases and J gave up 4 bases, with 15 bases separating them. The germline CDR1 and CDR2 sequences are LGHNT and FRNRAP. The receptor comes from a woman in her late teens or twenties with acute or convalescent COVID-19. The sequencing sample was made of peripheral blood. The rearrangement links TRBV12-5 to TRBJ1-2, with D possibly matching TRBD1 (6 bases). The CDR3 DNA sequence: TGTGCTAGTGGTTTCATACCGACAGGCCCCTATGGCTACACCTTC. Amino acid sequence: CASGFIPTGPYGYTF.